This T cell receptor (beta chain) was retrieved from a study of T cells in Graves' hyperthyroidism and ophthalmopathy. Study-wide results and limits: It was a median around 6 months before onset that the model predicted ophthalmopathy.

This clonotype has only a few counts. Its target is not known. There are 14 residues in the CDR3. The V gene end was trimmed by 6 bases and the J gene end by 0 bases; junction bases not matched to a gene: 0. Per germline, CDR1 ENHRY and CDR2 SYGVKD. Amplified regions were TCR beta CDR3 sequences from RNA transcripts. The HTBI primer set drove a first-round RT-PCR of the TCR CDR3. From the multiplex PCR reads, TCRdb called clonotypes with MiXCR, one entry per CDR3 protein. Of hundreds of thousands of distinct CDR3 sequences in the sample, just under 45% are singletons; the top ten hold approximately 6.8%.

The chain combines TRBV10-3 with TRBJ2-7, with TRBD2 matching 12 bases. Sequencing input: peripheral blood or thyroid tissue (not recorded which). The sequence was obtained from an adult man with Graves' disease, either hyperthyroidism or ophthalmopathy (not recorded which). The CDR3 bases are TGTGCCATCAGGACTAGCGGGAGCTCCTACGAGCAGTACTTC. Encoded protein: CAIRTSGSSYEQYF.